This is a list of T cell receptor beta chains from one sample in a study of T cell therapy after organ transplantation. The antigens these receptors bind are not known. Sequencing was performed with immunoSEQ multiplex PCR; in TCRdb, only in-frame clones are kept and a portion is missing. The table has some 17,000 clones, 65% to 90% seen once. This specimen consisted of CD8+ T cells from blood, obtained after autologous CMV-specific T cell therapy. The receptors were gathered from a human patient who had received a solid organ transplant and had CMV disease. Some T cells may have originated in the graft donor. The CDR3 runs from the conserved cysteine through the conserved F or W. The D gene is left open where the match is weak. A clone size is listed for some rows: how often the clone was seen (once, few, many), or a class if it is expanded.

. | TRBJ2-5 | TRBV27 | . | CASSLGETQYF | TGTGCCAGCAGTCTAGGAGAGACCCAGTACTTC
large | TRBJ1-6 | TRBV2 | TRBD1 | CASRFPDRESAYNSPLHF | TGTGCCAGCAGATTCCCGGACAGGGAGAGCGCCTATAATTCACCCCTCCACTTT
. | TRBJ1-1 | TRBV7-9 | TRBD1 | CASSLASGGTEAFF | TGTGCCAGCAGCTTAGCCTCAGGGGGCACTGAAGCTTTCTTT
. | TRBJ2-7 | TRBV4-3 | TRBD1 | CASSQGTGPNEQYF | TGCGCCAGCAGCCAAGGGACAGGGCCCAACGAGCAGTACTTC
. | TRBJ2-7 | TRBV11-3 | . | CASSSIENEQYF | TGTGCCAGCAGCTCAATAGAAAACGAGCAGTACTTC
. | TRBJ2-2 | TRBV29-1 | . | CSVEVPESSTGELFF | TGCAGCGTTGAAGTTCCAGAATCTTCCACCGGGGAGCTGTTTTTT
. | TRBJ1-2 | TRBV30 | TRBD1 | CAGDRGVGGYTF | TGTGCCGGCGACAGGGGCGTTGGAGGCTACACCTTC
. | TRBJ1-1 | TRBV6-1 | . | CASREQGNTEAFF | TGTGCCAGCAGGGAACAGGGAAACACTGAAGCTTTCTTT
. | TRBJ2-7 | TRBV2 | TRBD1 | CASSELRTGGFDEQYF | TGTGCCAGCAGTGAACTCCGGACAGGGGGCTTCGACGAGCAGTACTTC
. | TRBJ2-3 | TRBV5-1 | . | CASSLGDYTDTQYF | TGCGCCAGCAGCTTGGGGGATTACACAGATACGCAGTATTTT
. | TRBJ2-5 | TRBV27 | TRBD1 | CASRTGGSMETQYF | TGTGCCAGCAGAACAGGGGGCAGCATGGAGACCCAGTACTTC
. | TRBJ2-1 | TRBV7-2 | TRBD2 | CASSSSRGGGPHREQFF | TGTGCCAGCAGCTCCAGTAGGGGCGGGGGGCCACATCGCGAGCAGTTCTTC
few | TRBJ2-3 | TRBV6-4 | TRBD2 | CASSERETDTQYF | TGTGCCAGCAGTGAGCGGGAGACAGATACGCAGTATTTT
once | TRBJ2-7 | TRBV5-1 | . | CASSLGRSSYEQYF | TGCGCCAGCAGCTTAGGCAGGAGCTCCTACGAGCAGTACTTC
. | TRBJ2-7 | TRBV19 | . | CASSIMGRAHEQYF | TGTGCCAGTAGTATAATGGGCAGGGCCCACGAGCAGTACTTC
. | TRBJ1-2 | TRBV27 | TRBD1 | CASSKGQANYGYTF | TGTGCCAGCAGTAAAGGACAGGCGAACTATGGCTACACCTTC
. | TRBJ2-7 | TRBV5-1 | TRBD1 | CASSFGQGADEQYF | TGCGCCAGCAGCTTCGGACAGGGGGCCGACGAGCAGTACTTC
. | TRBJ2-2 | TRBV2 | . | CASSESHIGAETGELFF | TGTGCCAGCAGTGAATCCCACATCGGGGCGGAAACCGGGGAGCTGTTTTTT
. | TRBJ2-5 | TRBV7-8 | . | CASSLTLVGGETQYF | TGTGCCAGCAGCCTGACCCTCGTGGGCGGCGAGACCCAGTACTTC
once | TRBJ2-5 | TRBV7-9 | TRBD2 | CASSLSGLGEETQYF | TGTGCCAGCAGCTTGAGCGGACTAGGAGAAGAGACCCAGTACTTC
. | TRBJ2-5 | TRBV6-6 | . | CASSYSFSFGETQYF | TGTGCCAGCAGTTACTCGTTTAGTTTCGGAGAGACCCAGTACTTC
. | TRBJ2-7 | TRBV27 | . | CASSLIASIGEQYF | TGTGCCAGCAGTTTAATCGCGTCCATTGGTGAGCAGTACTTC
once | TRBJ2-1 | TRBV6-5 | . | CASSYSGQRGEQFF | TGTGCCAGCAGTTACTCGGGCCAACGGGGTGAGCAGTTCTTC
. | TRBJ1-1 | TRBV4-3 | . | CASSQDPGGVNTEAFF | TGCGCCAGCAGCCAAGATCCTGGGGGAGTGAACACTGAAGCTTTCTTT
. | TRBJ2-1 | TRBV2 | . | CASTYNEQFF | TGTGCCAGCACCTACAATGAGCAGTTCTTC
. | TRBJ1-4 | TRBV6-1 | . | CASRRPRGEKLFF | TGTGCCAGCCGACGGCCTCGAGGGGAAAAACTGTTTTTT
. | TRBJ2-2 | TRBV5-4 | TRBD2 | CASRLVAGGNTGELFF | TGTGCCAGCAGATTGGTAGCGGGGGGGAACACCGGGGAGCTGTTTTTT
. | TRBJ2-7 | TRBV5-6 | . | CASSLAYGAGEQYF | TGTGCCAGCAGCTTGGCCTATGGGGCCGGCGAGCAGTACTTC
. | TRBJ2-1 | TRBV9 | . | CASSVGSVGVDSYNEQFF | TGTGCCAGCAGCGTAGGGTCGGTTGGGGTGGACTCCTACAATGAGCAGTTCTTC
once | TRBJ2-4 | TRBV13 | TRBD1 | CASHEASGTGENIQYF | TGTGCCAGCCACGAAGCTTCCGGGACAGGCGAAAACATTCAGTACTTC
. | TRBJ2-1 | TRBV9 | . | CASSPEGDPYNEQFF | TGTGCCAGCAGCCCGGAGGGGGACCCCTACAATGAGCAGTTCTTC
. | TRBJ2-7 | TRBV13 | TRBD1 | CASSLGPGGESYEQYF | TGTGCCAGCAGCTTAGGTCCAGGGGGAGAGTCCTACGAGCAGTACTTC
. | TRBJ2-6 | TRBV30 | TRBD1 | CAWYGTGAGANVLTF | TGTGCCTGGTACGGGACAGGGGCTGGGGCCAACGTCCTGACTTTC
. | TRBJ2-5 | TRBV2 | TRBD2 | CASNAGGGEETQYF | TGTGCCAGTAATGCCGGGGGGGGAGAAGAGACCCAGTACTTC
. | TRBJ2-7 | TRBV27 | TRBD1 | CASNSSPGQGPYEQYF | TGTGCCAGCAACTCAAGCCCGGGACAGGGGCCCTACGAGCAGTACTTC
few | TRBJ2-6 | TRBV6-1 | . | CATNRDGNGANVLTF | TGTGCCACAAACCGGGACGGAAATGGGGCCAACGTCCTGACTTTC
. | TRBJ1-2 | TRBV19 | . | CASSGNFYGYTF | TGTGCCAGTAGTGGCAATTTCTATGGCTACACCTTC
once | TRBJ2-7 | TRBV5-6 | . | CASSGDYEQYF | TGTGCCAGCAGCGGTGACTACGAGCAGTACTTC
. | TRBJ2-2 | TRBV7-6 | . | CASSLFPGGQGDANTGELFF | TGTGCCAGCAGCTTATTCCCTGGAGGGCAGGGCGACGCGAACACCGGGGAGCTGTTTTTT
. | TRBJ1-2 | TRBV27 | TRBD1 | CASSFSYPSQTGWYGYTF | TGTGCCAGCAGTTTCAGCTACCCATCTCAGACAGGGTGGTATGGCTACACCTTC
. | TRBJ1-1 | TRBV6-6 | . | CASSYTTGLNTEAFF | TGTGCCAGCAGTTACACGACAGGTTTAAATACTGAAGCTTTCTTT
. | TRBJ2-7 | TRBV11-1 | . | CASGSGPSYEQYF | TGTGCCAGCGGGTCGGGGCCCTCCTACGAGCAGTACTTC
. | TRBJ2-7 | TRBV2 | . | CASSEEAEDSSYEQYF | TGTGCCAGCAGTGAAGAGGCTGAGGACAGCTCCTACGAGCAGTACTTC
. | TRBJ2-5 | TRBV5-6 | TRBD1 | CASSMGQGGIWVQETQYF | TGTGCCAGCAGCATGGGACAGGGTGGAATTTGGGTCCAAGAGACCCAGTACTTC
. | TRBJ1-1 | TRBV5-1 | . | CASSLIGQLNTEAFF | TGTGCCAGCAGCTTGATTGGACAGTTGAACACTGAAGCTTTCTTT
. | TRBJ2-7 | TRBV14 | TRBD2 | CASSQVSPAGSYEQQYF | TGTGCCAGCAGCCAAGTTTCCCCAGCGGGGAGTTACGAACAGCAGTACTTC
. | TRBJ2-7 | TRBV27 | TRBD1 | CASSRQGQGLYEQYF | TGTGCCAGCAGCCGACAGGGACAGGGACTCTACGAGCAGTACTTC
. | TRBJ2-1 | TRBV7-6 | . | CASSLARGADGLINEQFF | TGTGCCAGCAGCTTAGCGAGGGGCGCAGATGGACTGATCAATGAGCAGTTCTTC
. | TRBJ1-6 | TRBV4-3 | . | CASSPTTTGFNSPLHF | TGCGCCAGCAGCCCGACGACGACAGGATTTAATTCACCCCTCCACTTT
once | TRBJ2-7 | TRBV30 | . | CAWSAPMGPYEQYF | TGTGCCTGGAGTGCCCCCATGGGCCCCTACGAGCAGTACTTC
once | TRBJ1-2 | TRBV7-9 | . | CASSLGGHTSRGYTF | TGTGCCAGCAGCTTAGGCGGACACACGAGTAGAGGCTACACCTTC
medium-sized | TRBJ2-1 | TRBV27 | . | CASSQGGTYNEQFF | TGTGCCAGCAGCCAAGGTGGAACCTACAATGAGCAGTTCTTC
. | TRBJ1-2 | TRBV5-1 | . | CASEGDGFYGYTF | TGCGCCAGCGAGGGGGACGGATTCTATGGCTACACCTTC
. | TRBJ2-6 | TRBV21-1 | . | CASSSPTGGPGANVLTF | TGTGCCAGCAGCTCTCCCACAGGGGGCCCTGGGGCCAACGTCCTGACTTTC
. | TRBJ2-1 | TRBV5-4 | TRBD2 | CASSYGLASSYNEQFF | TGTGCCAGCAGCTACGGACTAGCGAGCTCCTACAATGAGCAGTTCTTC